Listed below are T cell receptor beta chains from one sample, sequenced in a study of identical twins. One entry per CDR3 protein, called by TCRdb with MiXCR from the 5' RACE reads. In the table there are about 240,000 distinct CDR3 sequences, around 7.6% of which are singletons. The sample was also linked to a second study, of yellow fever vaccine responses in identical twins.

Source material: CD8+ T cells sorted from blood. These receptors were taken from a young woman in good health. The CDR3 runs from the conserved cysteine through the conserved F or W. A D gene is named only where the DNA matches it firmly. Only part of the rows carry a size: once, few, many, or a class if the clone is expanded.

.	TRBJ2-5	.	TRBV9	TGTGCCAGCAGCGTAGCTGGCGGAGGGTCCTGGGGAGAGACCCAGTACTTC	CASSVAGGGSWGETQYF
.	TRBJ2-7	TRBD2	TRBV27	TGTGCCAGCATGGAAGCGGGAGGACCGGACGAGCAGTACTTC	CASMEAGGPDEQYF
.	TRBJ2-2	.	TRBV5-1	TGCGCCAGCAGCTTGAGGAGGGTCGGGAACACCGGGGAGCTGTTTTTT	CASSLRRVGNTGELFF
few	TRBJ1-5	TRBD1	TRBV6-5	TGTGCCAGCAGTTACTCGGGACAGGGAGAGGAGCCGGCAAATCAGCCCCAGCATTTT	CASSYSGQGEEPANQPQHF
many	TRBJ1-1	.	TRBV28	TGTGCCAGCAGGCCCATTGGGATCTTGAACACTGAAGCTTTCTTT	CASRPIGILNTEAFF
many	TRBJ1-1	.	TRBV28	TGTGCCAGCAGTTTTAGCTCGAACACTGAAGCTTTCTTT	CASSFSSNTEAFF
many	TRBJ2-2	.	TRBV15	TGTGCCACCACAGGGGACACCGGGGAGCTGTTTTTT	CATTGDTGELFF
many	TRBJ2-3	.	TRBV29-1	TGCAGCGTGCACCGGGACACTGGCACAGATACGCAGTATTTT	CSVHRDTGTDTQYF
.	TRBJ1-2	.	TRBV6-1	TGTGCCAGCAGTGAAGACTTAGGACAGAGAAACTATTATGGCTACACCTTC	CASSEDLGQRNYYGYTF
many	TRBJ2-2	TRBD1	TRBV5-6	TGTGCCAGCAGCTGGCCCGGACAGGGGAACACCGGGGAGCTGTTTTTT	CASSWPGQGNTGELFF
many	TRBJ2-7	.	TRBV20-1	TGCAGTGCTAGAGATTTGGACGGCACCTACGAGCAGTACTTC	CSARDLDGTYEQYF
few	TRBJ2-5	TRBD2	TRBV4-2	TGTGCCAGCAGCCAAGAAGCGGGAGGGCCCTCGGAGACCCAGTACTTC	CASSQEAGGPSETQYF
.	TRBJ2-5	.	TRBV3-1	TGTGCCAGCAGCCAAGCAGTAGGGCCAGAGACCCAGTACTTC	CASSQAVGPETQYF
few	TRBJ2-6	.	TRBV6-4	TGTGCCAGCAGTGAAAGAAGCTCTGGGGCCAACGTCCTGACTTTC	CASSERSSGANVLTF
few	TRBJ1-2	.	TRBV5-5	TGTGCCAGCAGCTTGGTTGGCCAAGCCTATGGTGGCTACACCTTC	CASSLVGQAYGGYTF
many	TRBJ2-5	TRBD2	TRBV9	TGTGCCAGCAGCGTATGGGGAGGGCCAGGGGAGACCCAGTACTTC	CASSVWGGPGETQYF
few	TRBJ1-1	.	TRBV29-1	TGCAGCGTCTACTATCTCGGTCGGGTGGACACTGAAGCTTTCTTT	CSVYYLGRVDTEAFF
few	TRBJ1-4	.	TRBV20-1	TGCAGTGCTAGGGATGAAACTTCCTACGTTGCAACTAATGAAAAACTGTTTTTT	CSARDETSYVATNEKLFF
many	TRBJ2-7	TRBD2	TRBV6-1	TGTGCCAGCTGTACGCGGGAGGGCCTATACGAGCAGTACTTC	CASCTREGLYEQYF
many	TRBJ1-6	.	TRBV28	TGTGCCAGCAGCCATCGGACTCATGAGAGCTCCTATAATTCACCCCTCCACTTT	CASSHRTHESSYNSPLHF
few	TRBJ1-2	.	TRBV7-9	TGTGCCAGCAGCTTAGCGCCGGCAGTAGCGCACGGCTACACCTTC	CASSLAPAVAHGYTF
.	TRBJ2-3	.	TRBV7-8	TGTGCCAGCAGCTTAGGAAACCTGAGGGATACGCAGTATTTT	CASSLGNLRDTQYF
.	TRBJ1-2	TRBD1	TRBV2	TGTGCCAGCAGTGAAGGGACGACAGGGTACTATGGCTACACCTTC	CASSEGTTGYYGYTF
many	TRBJ2-7	TRBD2	TRBV29-1	TGCAGCGTTGAAGATCTTAGGGGACTAGCGTCGAAATCCTATTACGAGCAGTACTTC	CSVEDLRGLASKSYYEQYF
.	TRBJ2-1	TRBD2	TRBV28	TGTGCCAGCAGTCTAGGACTAGCGGGACCTAATGAGCAGTTCTTC	CASSLGLAGPNEQFF
many	TRBJ2-2	.	TRBV7-9	TGTGCCAGCAGCTCCTCAGGAGGCACCGGGGAGCTGTTTTTT	CASSSSGGTGELFF
many	TRBJ2-5	TRBD2	TRBV29-1	TGCAGCGTGCTAGGACTAGCGGGGGCCAAGTTCCAAGAGACCCAGTACTTC	CSVLGLAGAKFQETQYF
.	TRBJ2-1	.	TRBV24-1	TGTGCCACCAGTGGGGGACGAGATGAGCAGTTCTTC	CATSGGRDEQFF
.	TRBJ2-1	TRBD2	TRBV9	TGTGCCAGCCGTACTAGCGGGAGGCCTGAGCAGTTCTTC	CASRTSGRPEQFF
many	TRBJ2-1	.	TRBV29-1	TGCAGCGTTGAATGGCGGGGTGGCTACAATGAGCAGTTCTTC	CSVEWRGGYNEQFF
.	TRBJ2-1	TRBD1	TRBV7-9	TGTGCCAGCAGCTTATCCTCCGGGACAGGGTTTGAGCAGTTCTTC	CASSLSSGTGFEQFF
.	TRBJ2-3	TRBD2	TRBV5-5	TGTGTCAGCAGCCCCGAACTAGCGGGTGCAGATACGCAGTATTTT	CVSSPELAGADTQYF
.	TRBJ2-7	TRBD2	TRBV23-1	TGCGCCAGCAGTCAAGCCCCCCGACTAGCGGGAGTTATTAAGGGATACGAGCAGTACTTC	CASSQAPRLAGVIKGYEQYF
.	TRBJ2-2	.	TRBV5-1	TGCGCCAGCAGCCCGACAGGACCCGGGGAGCTGTTTTTT	CASSPTGPGELFF
many	TRBJ2-4	.	TRBV24-1	TGTGCCACCAGTGGGCAGGGGTTGGACATTCAGTACTTC	CATSGQGLDIQYF
many	TRBJ1-1	.	TRBV9	TGTGCCAGCAGTCTAAGGGGGGGTACTGAAGCTTTCTTT	CASSLRGGTEAFF
many	TRBJ2-7	.	TRBV7-8	TGTGCCAGCAGCGTCGCCTCCTACGAGCAGTACTTC	CASSVASYEQYF
few	TRBJ1-1	.	TRBV27	TGTGCCAGCAGTTTGTTACAGAACACTGAAGCTTTCTTT	CASSLLQNTEAFF
many	TRBJ2-1	TRBD2	TRBV7-8	TGTGCCAGCAGCTGGGGCTTTTGGACTAGTAGGCCCAATGAGCAGTTCTTC	CASSWGFWTSRPNEQFF
many	TRBJ2-7	.	TRBV29-1	TGCAGCGTTGAAGTTACAGACAGCTACGAGCAGTACTTC	CSVEVTDSYEQYF
many	TRBJ2-1	.	TRBV6-2/TRBV6-3	TGTGCCAGCAGTTTTCGGTCGAGCTCCTACAATGAGCAGTTCTTC	CASSFRSSSYNEQFF
.	TRBJ2-3	.	TRBV27	TGTGCCAGCAGTTTATATCCAGGGACTAGCACAGATACGCAGTATTTT	CASSLYPGTSTDTQYF
.	TRBJ2-7	TRBD2	TRBV5-5	TGTGCCAGCAGCTTGGGGCCAGCGGGAGGACCATACTCCTACGAGCAGTACTTC	CASSLGPAGGPYSYEQYF
.	TRBJ1-2	.	TRBV3-1	TGTGCCAGCAGCCAAGGGTACACCGATAACTATGGCTACACCTTC	CASSQGYTDNYGYTF
.	TRBJ2-3	.	TRBV6-4	TGTGCCAGCAGTGACTCGAGGCAGAGCACAGATACGCAGTATTTT	CASSDSRQSTDTQYF
few	TRBJ2-1	.	TRBV7-8	TGTGCCAGCAGCCTCGATGGGGACGATGAGCAGTTCTTC	CASSLDGDDEQFF
.	TRBJ1-1	.	TRBV12-3/TRBV12-4	TGTGCCAGCAGACCCTCGGGACGGCCTGAAGCTTTCTTT	CASRPSGRPEAFF
.	TRBJ2-1	.	TRBV7-6	TGTGCCAGCAGCTTAGAATCTTCGGATAATGAGCAGTTCTTC	CASSLESSDNEQFF
few	TRBJ1-5	.	TRBV28	TGTGCCAGCAGCCTTTTGGCGGTGTTCAATCAGCCCCAGCATTTT	CASSLLAVFNQPQHF
.	TRBJ2-3	TRBD2	TRBV6-5	TGTGCCAGCAGTTACATAGCGGGGGGCCGGGGAGATACGCAGTATTTT	CASSYIAGGRGDTQYF
few	TRBJ2-7	.	TRBV14	TGTGCCAGCAGCCAAGCCGCGGGGTTCCACGAGCAGTACTTC	CASSQAAGFHEQYF
many	TRBJ2-7	TRBD1	TRBV28	TGTGCCAGCGCAGCCGGGACAGGGGAGTACGAGCAGTACTTC	CASAAGTGEYEQYF
.	TRBJ2-3	.	TRBV24-1	TGTGCCACCATAGGCCGAGACACAGATACGCAGTATTTT	CATIGRDTDTQYF
many	TRBJ2-3	TRBD1	TRBV6-4	TGTGCCAGCAGTAGACAGGGGGCCCCCGATACGCAGTATTTT	CASSRQGAPDTQYF
few	TRBJ2-1	TRBD2	TRBV7-9	TGTGCCAGCACCCAACTCGGGGAGCGGGAGGGCAATGAGCAGTTCTTC	CASTQLGEREGNEQFF